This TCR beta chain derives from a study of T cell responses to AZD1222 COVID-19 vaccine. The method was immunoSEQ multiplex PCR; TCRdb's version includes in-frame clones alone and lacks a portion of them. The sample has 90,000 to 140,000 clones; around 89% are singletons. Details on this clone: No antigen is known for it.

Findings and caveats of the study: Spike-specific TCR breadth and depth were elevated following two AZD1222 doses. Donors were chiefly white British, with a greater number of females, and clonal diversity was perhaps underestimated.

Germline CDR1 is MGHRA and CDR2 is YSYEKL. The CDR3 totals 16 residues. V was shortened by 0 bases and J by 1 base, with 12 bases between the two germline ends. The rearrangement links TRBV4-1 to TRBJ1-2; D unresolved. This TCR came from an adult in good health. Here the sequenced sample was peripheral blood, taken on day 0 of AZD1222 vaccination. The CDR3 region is CASSQDLARSNYGYTF. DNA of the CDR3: TGCGCCAGCAGCCAAGATTTGGCCAGGAGTAACTATGGCTACACCTTC.